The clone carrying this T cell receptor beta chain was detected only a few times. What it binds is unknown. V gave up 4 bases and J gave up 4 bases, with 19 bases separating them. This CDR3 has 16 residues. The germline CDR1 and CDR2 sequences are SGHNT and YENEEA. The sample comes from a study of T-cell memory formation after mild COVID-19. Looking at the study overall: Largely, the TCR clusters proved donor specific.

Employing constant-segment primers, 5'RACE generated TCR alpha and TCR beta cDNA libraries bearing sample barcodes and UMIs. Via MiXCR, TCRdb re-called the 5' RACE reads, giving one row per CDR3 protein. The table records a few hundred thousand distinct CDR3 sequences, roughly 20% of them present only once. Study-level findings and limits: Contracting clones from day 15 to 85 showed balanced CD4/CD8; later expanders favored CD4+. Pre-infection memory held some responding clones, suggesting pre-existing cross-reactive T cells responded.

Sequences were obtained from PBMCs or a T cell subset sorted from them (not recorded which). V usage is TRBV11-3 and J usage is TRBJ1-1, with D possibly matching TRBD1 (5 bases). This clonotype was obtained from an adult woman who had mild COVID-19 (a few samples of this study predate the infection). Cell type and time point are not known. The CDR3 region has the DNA TGTGCCAGCAGCTCCCTCGAATGGGGGGAAAGCACTGAAGCTTTCTTT. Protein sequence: CASSSLEWGESTEAFF.